A single sample gave rise to the 20 T cell receptor beta chains below, sequenced in a study of tumor-infiltrating lymphocytes in primary liver carcinoma listed by TCRdb under 2017. Instrument used: Illumina HiSeq 2500. Starting from approximately 0.5 ug total RNA, TCRbeta-specific cDNA was produced by reverse transcription with a constant-region primer and ProtoScript II reverse transcriptase. TCRbeta libraries were built with three nested multiplex PCR rounds, a slightly modified ARM-PCR procedure. Multiplex TRBV1-TRBV30 forward primers and a Cbeta reverse primer were used in the first two PCR rounds, each of which was run for 9 to 11 cycles. In-frame beta chains were kept once TCRdb had trimmed the public reads at Q25 with fastp and called clones with MiXCR. CDR3 protein duplicates are merged, each entry listing the most common genes and DNA. The sample has 300,000 to 350,000 distinct CDR3 sequences on record, approximately 65% of them singletons. 6.5% of the sample rests with the top ten.

RNA from unsorted whole blood was extracted with TRIzol reagent, and germline DNA was obtained with the DNeasy Blood & Tissue kit. Material: peripheral blood. The receptors originated from a man between 35 and 55 years old with primary liver carcinoma and hepatitis B virus infection.

In its sample, this clonotype was seen many times. V usage is TRBV10-3 and J usage is TRBJ2-3, with D perhaps matching TRBD2 (6 bases). Germline V gene data show CDR1 as ENHRY and CDR2 as SYGVKD. This CDR3 comprises 15 residues. Trimming left V 2 bases short and J 1 base short, with 10 bases between. The CDR3 is CAISERGKGTDTQYF. In DNA form, the CDR3 reads TGTGCCATCAGTGAGCGCGGGAAGGGCACAGATACGCAGTATTTT.

This clonotype has just one count. One junction end disagrees with the germline gene, perhaps due to a read error. V is TRBV29-1 and J is TRBJ2-1, with 7 bases that match TRBD1. The CDR3 loop spans 12 amino acids. The germline V gene has CDR1 SQVTM and CDR2 ANQGSEA. DNA for the CDR3: TGCGGCGTCGAACAGGGGTACAATGAGCAGTTCTTC. This codes for CGVEQGYNEQFF.

This clonotype was detected a few times. The chain combines TRBV30 with TRBJ2-3, with D uncertain. This CDR3 contains 14 residues. Germline values: CDR1 GTSNPN, CDR2 SVGIG (reference sequence). V lost 3 bases and J 2 bases, leaving 12 bases between the germline ends. The CDR3 region is CAWRVGIYTDTQYF. Here the CDR3 DNA reads TGTGCCTGGAGGGTGGGCATTTACACAGATACGCAGTATTTT.

As for this clonotype: Since a much larger clone is just one base distant, this may be a read error. This sequence joins TRBV12-3 or TRBV12-4 and TRBJ2-1, with TRBD2 matching 11 bases. The CDR3 length is 16 residues. For the CDR3, the DNA is TGTCCCAGCAGTTTACTAGCGGGAGATTTTTACAATGAGCAGTTCTTC. Translated: CPSSLLAGDFYNEQFF.

The V and J genes are TRBV30 and TRBJ2-7; 7 bases are a match to TRBD2. CDR3 length equals 13 residues. The V gene's germline CDR1 is GTSNPN and CDR2 SVGIG (reference sequence). J lost 2 bases, V lost 6 bases, and 7 bases had no gene match. CDR3 nucleotide sequence: TGTGCCTGCCACGGGGGGAATACCTACGAGCAGTACTTC. Residues: CACHGGNTYEQYF.

A remark on this clonotype: One end of the junction varies from germline; a read error may be responsible. The V and J genes are TRBV6-6 and TRBJ1-5; no clear D. CDR3 size: 17 residues. Germline assignment: CDR1 MNHNY and CDR2 SVGAGI (reference sequence). CDR3 amino acids: CVSSYSSFPDTNQPQHF. CDR3 DNA sequence: TGTGTCAGCAGTTACTCGTCTTTCCCAGACACCAATCAGCCCCAGCATTTT.

This clonotype was found many times. V gene TRBV11-2 combines with J gene TRBJ2-2, with D perhaps given as TRBD1 or TRBD2 (5 bases each). V lost 5 bases to trimming and J lost 4 bases, with 11 bases between them. This CDR3 region has 14 residues. From germline, CDR1 is SGHAT and CDR2 FQNNGV. CDR3 in amino acids: CASSRDGTTGELFF. The DNA of the CDR3 is TGTGCCAGCAGCAGGGACGGAACCACCGGGGAGCTGTTTTTT.

This clonotype was seen just once. One junction end does not reproduce the germline sequence, and a read error may be involved. The rearrangement uses TRBV11-2 and TRBJ2-7, with D unresolved. Germline V gives CDR1 SGHAT, CDR2 FQNNGV. CDR3 length: 15 residues. CDR3 region: CASSFATMSSYKQYF. DNA for the CDR3: TGTGCCAGTAGCTTTGCAACGATGAGCTCCTACAAGCAGTACTTC.

The V call is TRBV11-2, the J call TRBJ2-5; D is ambiguous. The CDR3 loop spans 16 amino acids. V lost 7 bases and J lost 5, with 23 bases in between. Per the germline V gene, CDR1 is SGHAT and CDR2 is FQNNGV. The CDR3 spells CASTRPTLGIGETQYF. CDR3 sequence (DNA): TGTGCCAGCACCAGACCGACCCTGGGGATTGGCGAGACCCAGTACTTC.

This clonotype was counted once. A read error may account for a junction end that differs from germline. The rearrangement links TRBV11-2 to TRBJ2-7; D might be TRBD1 or TRBD2, each matching 6 bases. The CDR3 is 15 residues long. CDR1 SGHAT and CDR2 FQNNGV come from the germline V gene. As DNA, the CDR3 is TGCGCCAGCACCACAGTGGGGGGCTATCAAATCGAGCAGTACTTC. This encodes CASTTVGGYQIEQYF.

V gene TRBV10-3 combines with J gene TRBJ2-7; 7 bases are a match to TRBD1. After removal of 6 bases from V and 0 bases from J, the junction contained 8 bases not matched to a gene. The CDR3 is 15 residues long. Germline V CDR1 and CDR2: ENHRY, SYGVKD. The CDR3 bases are TGTGCCATCAGAGGTAGGGACAGTAACTCCTACGAGCAGTACTTC. This codes for CAIRGRDSNSYEQYF.

Of note for this clonotype: Given a much more abundant clone one base away, this may be a read error. The rearrangement joins TRBV10-3 to TRBJ2-6; 8 bases are shared with TRBD1. This CDR3 is built from 16 residues. CDR1 ENHRY and CDR2 SYGVKD come from the germline V gene. This chain's CDR3 is CAIHPGTGSVANVLTF. The CDR3 DNA is TGTGCCATCCATCCCGGGACAGGCTCTGTGGCCAACGTCCTGACTTTC.

This clonotype was found a few times. The junction differs from germline at one of its ends, possibly a read error. This sequence joins TRBV10-3 and TRBJ1-3; D is unresolved. The CDR3 is 12 residues long. Germline CDR1 reads ENHRY; CDR2 reads SYGVKD. CDR3 protein: CASTISGTTIYF. The CDR3 bases are TGTGCCAGCACGATCTCTGGAACCACCATATATTTT.

Concerning this clonotype itself: One end of the junction fails to match germline, which may point to a read error. The V gene is TRBV28, the J gene TRBJ2-1, with 9 bases aligning to TRBD1. Germline CDR1 MDHEN, CDR2 SYDVKM. This CDR3 spans 16 amino acids. The CDR3 DNA reads TGTGCCAGCTGGCAACCTCGGGACAGGGCCAGGAATGAGCAGCTCTTC. It yields the protein CASWQPRDRARNEQLF.

This rearrangement joins TRBV29-1 to TRBJ1-1, with D possibly being TRBD1 (5 bases). Germline V gene lookup returns CDR1 SQVTM and CDR2 ANQGSEA. The CDR3 covers 13 residues. V was shortened by 7 bases and J by 1 base, with 13 bases between the two germline ends. CDR3 bases: TGCAGCGCTCAGAGACAGAAGAACACTGAAGCTTTCTTT. Protein product: CSAQRQKNTEAFF.

With respect to this clonotype: Just one base apart from a much larger clone, this may be a read error. V is TRBV5-6 and J is TRBJ1-1; TRBD1 is a possible D gene (6 bases). V was clipped by 1 base and J by 4 bases, with 11 bases between them. CDR1 is SGHDT and CDR2 is YYEEEE in the germline V gene. The CDR3 has 14 residues. The CDR3: CASSLTGLGTEAFF. The CDR3 coding sequence is TGTGCCAGCAGCTTGACAGGGCTGGGCACTGAAGCTTTCTTT.

As to this clonotype: This may come from a read error, since a much larger clone is one base off. This chain connects TRBV10-3 to TRBJ1-1; perhaps TRBD1 as D (6 bases). There are 15 residues in the CDR3. V was shortened by 5 bases and J by 0 bases, with 13 bases between the two germline ends. CDR1 is ENHRY and CDR2 is SYGVKD in the germline V gene. The CDR3 coding sequence is TGTGCCATCAGTCGGAAGACAGGATTGAACACTGAAGCTTTCTTT. Protein sequence: CAISRKTGLNTEAFF.

The gene calls are TRBV5-1 and TRBJ2-1, with TRBD1 identical over 8 bases. Germline lookup yields CDR1 SGHRS and CDR2 YFSETQ. V trimming: 0 bases; J trimming: 7 bases; junction bases outside the gene matches: 9. This CDR3 is 16 amino acids long. The CDR3 bases are TGCGCCAGCAGCTTGGATCAGGGGGCGGGTTGGAATGAGCAGTTCTTC. It encodes CASSLDQGAGWNEQFF.

Notes on this clonotype: A much more abundant neighbour one base away suggests this may be a read error. The CDR3 is CAISTTTHDQYF. Here the CDR3 DNA reads TGTGCCATCAGTACGACAACCCACGACCAGTACTTC. The rearrangement links TRBV10-3 to TRBJ2-7; D is ambiguous. The CDR3 loop spans 12 amino acids. CDR1 is ENHRY and CDR2 is SYGVKD in the germline V gene.

This clonotype appeared a few times. This chain uses TRBV12-3 or TRBV12-4 with TRBJ2-1, with a tentative D call TRBD1 (5 bases). This CDR3 is 14 amino acids long. V lost 2 bases, J lost 4 bases, and 9 bases lay in between. DNA of the CDR3: TGTGCCAGCAGTTTATCTCAGGGTTACAATGAGCAGTTCTTC. Protein: CASSLSQGYNEQFF.